The 28 T cell receptor beta chains reported below all come from one sample, sequenced in a study of cytomegalovirus exposure and HLA in healthy donors. The PCR contained 60 Vbeta and 13 Jbeta primers. Assay: immunoSEQ multiplex PCR; the TCRdb copy retains only in-frame clones and omits some. The table lists over 130,000 clones, roughly 72% of them singletons, with approximately 1.8% in the top ten. Sequences were obtained from PBMCs. These receptors were taken from a man between 40 and 49 years old in good health and CMV-seronegative.

The genes are TRBV29-1 and TRBJ2-1; 11 bases line up with TRBD1. The CDR3 extends over 14 amino acids. Germline assignment: CDR1 SQVTM and CDR2 ANQGSEA. J gave up 3 bases and V 7 bases, and 5 bases lay outside the gene matches. Here the CDR3 reads CSGRGQGGYNEQFF. The CDR3 DNA is TGCAGCGGGAGGGGACAGGGGGGCTACAATGAGCAGTTCTTC.

J is TRBJ2-1 and V is TRBV5-8; 10 bases align to TRBD2. Germline values: CDR1 SGHTS, CDR2 YDEGEE. This CDR3 contains 15 residues. V trimming: 3 bases; J trimming: 4 bases; junction bases outside the gene matches: 4. CDR3 sequence: CASSSGLAAYNEQFF. CDR3 DNA sequence: TGTGCCAGCAGCTCCGGACTAGCGGCTTACAATGAGCAGTTCTTC.

In its sample, this clone was seen a few times. This chain links TRBV11-2 with TRBJ2-7; 7 bases fit TRBD2. Germline V gene lookup returns CDR1 SGHAT and CDR2 FQNNGV. The CDR3 runs 16 residues. Trimming took 1 base from V and 2 from J; bases not matched to a gene: 8. The CDR3 DNA is TGTGCCAGCAGCTTAGTGAGACTAGCAAAGGCCTACGAGCAGTACTTC. It translates to CASSLVRLAKAYEQYF.

J is TRBJ2-3 and V is TRBV14, with D maybe TRBD1 (6 bases). CDR1 and CDR2 from the germline V gene are SGHDN and FVKESK. The CDR3 totals 15 residues. With 6 bases removed from V and 0 bases from J, the gap between germline ends came to 13 bases. The CDR3 sequence is CASSAVGASTDTQYF. CDR3 DNA sequence: TGTGCCAGCAGTGCCGTGGGGGCTAGCACAGATACGCAGTATTTT. Drawing the rest from reference TRBV14 and TRBJ2-3, the complete variable domain is EAGVTQFPSHSVIEKGQTVTLRCDPISGHDNLYWYRRVMGKEIKFLLHFVKESKQDESGMPNNRFLAERTGGTYSTLKVQPAELEDSGVYFCASSAVGASTDTQYFGPGTRLTVL.

J is TRBJ2-2 and V is TRBV27, with TRBD1 matching 8 bases. CDR1 is MNHEY, CDR2 SMNVEV, per germline (reference sequence). V shed 5 bases and J 1 base; nucleotides not matched to a gene: 9. The CDR3 is made up of 17 amino acids. The DNA for the CDR3 is TGTGCCAGCAGTCGCTACACCGGGACAGGGAACACCGGGGAGCTGTTTTTT. Encoded protein: CASSRYTGTGNTGELFF.

The chain links TRBV28 to TRBJ2-3; unclear D gene. The germline V gene has CDR1 MDHEN and CDR2 SYDVKM. The V and J ends lost 5 bases and 4 bases respectively, with 7 bases between them. The CDR3 totals 12 residues. CDR3 nucleotide sequence: TGTGCCAGCAGTGCTTGGCCAGATACGCAGTATTTT. Protein: CASSAWPDTQYF. Using reference TRBV28 and TRBJ2-3 for the parts outside the CDR3, the full variable domain is DVKVTQSSRYLVKRTGEKVFLECVQDMDHENMFWYRQDPGLGLRLIYFSYDVKMKEKGDIPEGYSVSREKKERFSLILESASTNQTSMYLCASSAWPDTQYFGPGTRLTVL.

The J gene is TRBJ2-3, the V gene TRBV28; 12 bases fit TRBD2. The CDR3 spans 15 residues. J lost 4 bases, V lost 2 bases, and 1 base had no gene match. Germline-derived CDR1 and CDR2 are MDHEN and SYDVKM. The CDR3 protein is CASSLRLAGADTQYF. The CDR3 DNA is TGTGCCAGCAGTTTAAGACTAGCGGGAGCAGATACGCAGTATTTT.

This clone was detected a few times. This chain connects TRBV21-1 to TRBJ1-1. TRBV21-1 is classified as a pseudogene. The CDR3 totals 14 residues. CDR3 bases: TGTGCCAGCAGCAAAAACTCCTCCCCGTCTGAAGCTTTCTTT. Protein product: CASSKNSSPSEAFF.

This clone was detected a few times. The chain links TRBV6-1 to TRBJ2-1, with D possibly matching TRBD1 (5 bases). Germline values: CDR1 MNHNS, CDR2 SASEGT. Trimming shortened V by 8 bases and J by 2 bases, and 16 bases separated the two germline ends. The CDR3 loop spans 15 amino acids. The CDR3 region is CASVGLGRPYNEQFF. Here the CDR3 DNA reads TGTGCCAGCGTGGGCTTGGGGCGCCCCTACAATGAGCAGTTCTTC.

This clone has a single count. In DNA form, the CDR3 reads TGTGCCACCTCATTGGAGGTCGACGGGGAGCTGTTTTTT. This encodes CATSLEVDGELFF. The chain joins TRBV2 to TRBJ2-2; tentatively, D is TRBD2 (5 bases). The CDR3 covers 13 residues. CDR1 SNHLY and CDR2 FYNNEI come from the germline V gene. V dropped 10 bases and J dropped 7 bases, with 16 bases sitting between them.

This clone has only a few counts. The chain couples TRBV5-1 to TRBJ1-4; tentative D call: TRBD1 (6 bases). V was pared by 0 bases and J by 6 bases, with 9 bases between. Germline CDR1 and CDR2: SGHRS and YFSETQ. The CDR3 is 14 amino acids. CDR3 sequence reads: CASSLAGGHEKLFF. DNA of the CDR3: TGCGCCAGCAGCTTGGCCGGGGGGCATGAAAAACTGTTTTTT.

The rearrangement joins TRBV28 to TRBJ2-5; 7 bases map to TRBD2. Losses at the gene ends were 3 bases for V and 4 bases for J; bases not matched to a gene: 8. The CDR3 sequence is 15 residues long. Germline CDR1 MDHEN, CDR2 SYDVKM. CDR3 sequence (DNA): TGTGCCAGCAGTTTTCTGGCGGGGGAGGGAGAGACCCAGTACTTC. Translating gives CASSFLAGEGETQYF. Filled out from reference TRBV28 and TRBJ2-5, the complete variable domain reads DVKVTQSSRYLVKRTGEKVFLECVQDMDHENMFWYRQDPGLGLRLIYFSYDVKMKEKGDIPEGYSVSREKKERFSLILESASTNQTSMYLCASSFLAGEGETQYFGPGTRLLVL.

This chain connects TRBV7-2 to TRBJ1-6; TRBD1 matches at 11 bases. The V gene end was trimmed by 4 bases and the J gene end by 9 bases; junction bases not matched to a gene: 2. Germline V gene data show CDR1 as SGHTA and CDR2 as FQGNSA. The CDR3 has 14 amino acids. The CDR3 here is CASSSGQGVSPLHF. CDR3 bases: TGTGCCAGCAGCTCGGGACAGGGGGTTTCACCCCTCCACTTT.

The V and J genes are TRBV30 and TRBJ1-1; D is perhaps TRBD1 (5 bases). V was cut by 5 bases and J by 1 base, with 8 bases left in between. Germline V gene data show CDR1 as GTSNPN and CDR2 as SVGIG (reference sequence). This CDR3 region has 12 residues. Written as DNA, the CDR3 is TGTGCCTGGGGGGACTGGAACACTGAAGCTTTCTTT. Protein sequence: CAWGDWNTEAFF.

Here the CDR3 DNA reads TGTGCCAGCAGTTACGGGACAGGGAGGTTAGCCTACGAGCAGTACTTC. This gives the protein CASSYGTGRLAYEQYF. The chain recombines TRBV6-5 with TRBJ2-7; 9 positions match TRBD1. Germline lookup yields CDR1 MNHEY and CDR2 SVGAGI. The CDR3 covers 16 residues. The J segment lost 2 bases and the V segment lost 2 bases, leaving 7 bases of the junction unmatched.

The chain uses TRBV6-6 and TRBJ2-3, with 8 bases lining up with TRBD1. The CDR3 has 14 amino acids. Germline assignment: CDR1 MNHNY and CDR2 SVGAGI (reference sequence). Trimming took 6 bases from V and 1 from J; bases not matched to a gene: 3. The CDR3 loop is CASSRQGRTDTQYF. As DNA, the CDR3 is TGTGCCAGCAGCCGACAGGGGCGCACAGATACGCAGTATTTT.

This clone was seen only a few times. The CDR3: CASSPGGGRKNTEAFF. In DNA, the CDR3 is TGTGCCAGCAGCCCCGGGGGTGGCAGAAAGAACACTGAAGCTTTCTTT. This rearrangement joins TRBV2 to TRBJ1-1, with D possibly matching TRBD1 (5 bases). From germline, CDR1 is SNHLY and CDR2 FYNNEI. CDR3 length equals 16 residues. V lost 6 bases and J lost 1, with 18 bases in between. Variable domain in full (rest from reference TRBV2 and TRBJ1-1): EPEVTQTPSHQVTQMGQEVILRCVPISNHLYFYWYRQILGQKVEFLVSFYNNEISEKSEIFDDQFSVERPDGSNFTLKIRSTKLEDSAMYFCASSPGGGRKNTEAFFGQGTRLTVV.

The V gene is TRBV7-8, the J gene TRBJ2-3; 8 bases line up with TRBD2. The CDR3 contains 15 residues. The germline V gene has CDR1 SGHVS and CDR2 FQNEAQ. V dropped 3 bases and J dropped 4; count of bases not matched to a gene: 6. Here the CDR3 DNA reads TGTGCCAGCAGCTTTTTCCGGGAGGGATCAGATACGCAGTATTTT. Its translation: CASSFFREGSDTQYF.

This rearrangement joins TRBV19 to TRBJ2-5; the D gene is possibly TRBD1 (5 bases). Germline CDR1 and CDR2: LNHDA and SQIVND (reference sequence). Trimming took 3 bases from V and 1 from J, leaving 15 bases between them. The CDR3 totals 16 residues. Here the CDR3 reads CASSIGAGQIQETQYF. The CDR3, as DNA: TGTGCCAGTAGTATTGGGGCAGGGCAAATCCAAGAGACCCAGTACTTC.

The chain has TRBV27 and TRBJ1-1, with D uncertain. V lost 3 bases to trimming and J lost 6 bases, with 8 bases between them. CDR1 and CDR2 from the germline V gene are MNHEY and SMNVEV (reference sequence). The CDR3 totals 12 residues. This CDR3 is CASSFIRAEAFF. CDR3 coding DNA: TGTGCCAGCAGTTTTATAAGAGCTGAAGCTTTCTTT.

This chain links TRBV6-6 with TRBJ2-3; 8 nucleotides match TRBD1. Germline trimming cut 5 bases from V and 1 base from J; bases unmatched to any gene: 8. Germline loops: CDR1 MNHNY, CDR2 SVGAGI (reference sequence). The CDR3 contains 16 residues. For the CDR3, the DNA is TGTGCCAGCAGTCATCCTCCGGGACAGGGCACAGATACGCAGTATTTT. Its protein is CASSHPPGQGTDTQYF.

The rearrangement joins TRBV11-3 to TRBJ2-5; tentatively, D is TRBD1 (5 bases). The DNA matches TRBJ2-7 better at its end, which makes the J call doubtful. Germline-derived CDR1 and CDR2 are SGHNT and YENEEA. The CDR3 sequence is 14 residues long. CDR3 sequence: CASSLGPGLGEQYF. In DNA, the CDR3 is TGTGCCAGCAGCTTAGGGCCAGGGTTGGGCGAGCAGTACTTC.

The chain couples TRBV5-8 to TRBJ1-2, with TRBD1 identical over 8 bases. After removal of 5 bases from V and 3 bases from J, the junction contained 6 bases not matched to a gene. The CDR3 is made up of 14 amino acids. Germline lookup yields CDR1 SGHTS and CDR2 YDEGEE. The CDR3 sequence is CASSRDRSYYGYTF. DNA of the CDR3: TGTGCCAGCAGTCGGGACAGGTCCTACTATGGCTACACCTTC.

The rearrangement links TRBV4-1 to TRBJ2-1, with a weak D call TRBD2 (5 bases). This CDR3 has 16 amino acids. Trimming stripped 1 base from V and 3 bases from J, with 13 bases between. CDR1 and CDR2 from the germline V gene are MGHRA and YSYEKL. Here the CDR3 reads CASSQVAGDLYNEQFF. Written as DNA, the CDR3 is TGCGCCAGCAGCCAAGTTGCCGGGGATCTCTACAATGAGCAGTTCTTC.

In this sample, this clone turned up a few times. The chain recombines TRBV4-2 with TRBJ2-1, with a weak D call TRBD2 (6 bases). Germline-derived CDR1 and CDR2 are LGHNA and YNFKEQ. This CDR3 region has 15 residues. V dropped 4 bases and J dropped 8 bases, with 18 bases sitting between them. The CDR3 sequence is CASSLQALAGDEQFF. The CDR3 DNA sequence: TGTGCCAGCAGCCTCCAGGCACTAGCTGGGGATGAGCAGTTCTTC.

This clone was counted a single time. This rearrangement joins TRBV29-1 to TRBJ2-3; D might be TRBD1 (6 bases). The CDR3 sequence is 15 residues long. Trimming shortened V by 8 bases and J by 0 bases, and 18 bases separated the two germline ends. Germline lookup yields CDR1 SQVTM and CDR2 ANQGSEA. DNA for the CDR3: TGCAGCCACACCGAATCCAGGGGCAGCACAGATACGCAGTATTTT. Translation gives CSHTESRGSTDTQYF.

The chain couples TRBV14 to TRBJ2-7; TRBD2 agrees at 8 bases. The V segment lost 4 bases and the J segment 3 bases; nucleotides outside the gene matches: 5. CDR1 is SGHDN and CDR2 is FVKESK in the germline V gene. This CDR3 is built from 14 residues. The CDR3 loop reads CASSPGGRSYEQYF. CDR3 sequence (DNA): TGTGCCAGCAGCCCGGGAGGGCGTAGCTACGAGCAGTACTTC.

This chain links TRBV14 with TRBJ2-7; no definite D call. Trimming cost V 4 bases and J 2 bases, with 9 bases left between them. CDR3 length equals 13 residues. The germline gives CDR1 SGHDN, CDR2 FVKESK. DNA for the CDR3: TGTGCCAGCAGCCCCTCGGTAACCTACGAGCAGTACTTC. Protein sequence: CASSPSVTYEQYF. The full variable domain, in which reference TRBV14 and TRBJ2-7 provide the parts outside the CDR3, is EAGVTQFPSHSVIEKGQTVTLRCDPISGHDNLYWYRRVMGKEIKFLLHFVKESKQDESGMPNNRFLAERTGGTYSTLKVQPAELEDSGVYFCASSPSVTYEQYFGPGTRLTVT.